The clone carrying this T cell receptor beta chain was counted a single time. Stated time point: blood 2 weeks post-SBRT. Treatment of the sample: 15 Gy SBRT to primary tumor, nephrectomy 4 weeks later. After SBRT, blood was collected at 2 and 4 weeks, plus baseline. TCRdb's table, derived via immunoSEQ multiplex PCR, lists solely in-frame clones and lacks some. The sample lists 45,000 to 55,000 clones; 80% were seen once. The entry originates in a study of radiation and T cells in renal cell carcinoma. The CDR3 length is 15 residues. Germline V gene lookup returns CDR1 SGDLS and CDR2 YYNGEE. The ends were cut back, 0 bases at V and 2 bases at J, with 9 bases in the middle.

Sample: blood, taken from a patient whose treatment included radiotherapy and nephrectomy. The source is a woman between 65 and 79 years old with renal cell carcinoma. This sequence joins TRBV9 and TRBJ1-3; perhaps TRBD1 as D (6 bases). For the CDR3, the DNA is TGTGCCAGCAGCGTAGCTGCAGGGGCTGGAAACACCATATATTTT. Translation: CASSVAAGAGNTIYF.